Below, 28 T cell receptor beta chains from the same sample are listed, as sequenced in a study of blood T cells in healthy people across ages. Combining a sample-barcoded 5' primer with a J-beta primer mix, a second PCR ran for roughly 6 to 12 cycles. TCRdb processed the 5' RACE reads anew with MiXCR; each CDR3 protein has one entry. The sample has under 1,100,000 distinct CDR3 sequences; less than 25% are singletons. This sample also belongs to another study, concerning T cells of mothers and their children.

The sequenced sample consisted of blood. These receptors all stem from a girl aged 2 to 9 in good health.

The chain joins TRBV4-3 to TRBJ2-7; 7 positions match TRBD2. Germline values: CDR1 LGHNA, CDR2 YSLEER. V was clipped by 3 bases and J by 3 bases; unmatched bases: 11. The CDR3 runs to 16 residues. The CDR3 nucleotides read TGCGCCAGCAGCCACGGTAGGCTAGCGGAAGTCTACGAGCAGTACTTC. This encodes CASSHGRLAEVYEQYF.

The rearrangement links TRBV28 to TRBJ2-3; D not certain. CDR3 size: 15 residues. The germline V and J ends were trimmed by 6 bases and 4 bases, with 17 bases remaining between them. Germline V gene lookup returns CDR1 MDHEN and CDR2 SYDVKM. In nucleotides, the CDR3 is TGTGCCAGCAGACATTACCTAATCACCTCAGATACGCAGTATTTT. It encodes CASRHYLITSDTQYF.

There are a few counts of this clonotype. Germline is not matched at one junction end, which may reflect a read error. This chain links TRBV25-1 with TRBJ1-4; tentative D call: TRBD1 (6 bases). The CDR3 contains 16 residues. The germline V gene encodes CDR1 MGHDK and CDR2 SYGVNS. CDR3 DNA sequence: TGTGCCAGCAGTCTCCCGGTTGAGGGGGGGAATGAAGAACTGTTTTTT. It translates to CASSLPVEGGNEELFF.

This clonotype was observed a few times. V gene TRBV12-3 or TRBV12-4 combines with J gene TRBJ2-5; D may be TRBD2 (5 bases). Trimming shortened V by 5 bases and J by 10 bases, and 17 bases separated the two germline ends. The CDR3 totals 13 residues. The chain's CDR3 is CASSPSRWEHQYF. CDR3 nucleotide sequence: TGTGCCAGCAGTCCCTCCCGATGGGAGCACCAGTACTTC.

This clonotype was detected only a few times. DNA of the CDR3: TGTGCCCTCCATCGGGGGGATTGGGCGGGTCAGCCCCAGCATTTT. Amino acids: CALHRGDWAGQPQHF. The V call is TRBV12-3 or TRBV12-4, the J call TRBJ1-5, with D possibly being TRBD1 (5 bases). Trimming stripped 11 bases from V and 6 bases from J, with 23 bases between. There are 15 residues in the CDR3.

The CDR3 nucleotides are TGTGCCAGCAGTTTAGCCGACATTTACGGGCAGTTCTTC. Translation gives CASSLADIYGQFF. The J gene is TRBJ2-1, the V gene TRBV12-3 or TRBV12-4; D gene ambiguous. The CDR3 loop spans 13 amino acids. V was pared by 0 bases and J by 12 bases, with 12 bases between.

This clonotype has just a few counts. The chain combines TRBV29-1 with TRBJ2-1, with D perhaps given as TRBD1 or TRBD2 (5 bases each). The V end was cut by 6 bases, the J end by 4 bases, with 16 bases between. CDR3 length: 14 amino acids. Germline values: CDR1 SQVTM, CDR2 ANQGSEA. This chain's CDR3 is CSVDGAIPYNEQFF. For the CDR3, the DNA is TGCAGCGTCGACGGGGCCATCCCTTACAATGAGCAGTTCTTC.

The chain combines TRBV21-1 with TRBJ2-3; the table assigns TRBD2, which was not confirmed against the DNA. TRBV21-1 is deemed a pseudogene. The CDR3 covers 19 residues. The CDR3 bases are TGTGCCAGCAGCAAAGTCGCTACTAGCGGGGGACAAAGCACAGATACGCAGTATTTT. Amino acids: CASSKVATSGGQSTDTQYF.

There are a few counts of this clonotype. The chain recombines TRBV7-2 with TRBJ2-1; D is perhaps TRBD1 (6 bases). V lost 6 bases, J lost 8 bases, and 20 bases lay in between. This CDR3 is 15 amino acids long. The V gene's germline CDR1 is SGHTA and CDR2 FQGNSA. The CDR3 nucleotides read TGTGCCAGCAGGACATGGGGGCCCACCTCTGATGAGCAGTTCTTC. This codes for CASRTWGPTSDEQFF.

This chain uses TRBV5-5 with TRBJ2-3; 7 bases map to TRBD2. This CDR3 has 15 residues. The V segment lost 7 bases and the J segment 0 bases; nucleotides outside the gene matches: 8. The germline V gene encodes CDR1 SGHKS and CDR2 YYEKEE (reference sequence). CDR3 in DNA: TGTGCCAGCGCTAGCGGCAGGTCTAGCACAGATACGCAGTATTTT. This gives the protein CASASGRSSTDTQYF.

The table lists this clonotype with a few counts. This chain uses TRBV4-3 with TRBJ1-1; unclear D gene. Trimming removed 4 bases at V and 4 bases at J, with 10 bases between. Per germline, CDR1 LGHNA and CDR2 YSLEER. The CDR3 has 13 residues. The CDR3 region is CASSRVESTEAFF. In DNA form, the CDR3 reads TGCGCCAGCAGCCGGGTGGAGAGCACTGAAGCTTTCTTT.

This clonotype was found a few times. The chain uses TRBV28 and TRBJ2-7; D unclear. CDR3 length: 15 residues. The germline V gene encodes CDR1 MDHEN and CDR2 SYDVKM. V was cut by 2 bases and J by 4 bases, with 15 bases left in between. This chain's CDR3 is CASSLGTTEIYEQYF. The CDR3 bases are TGTGCCAGCAGTTTAGGCACTACAGAGATTTACGAGCAGTACTTC.

In its sample, this clonotype was seen a few times. The rearrangement uses TRBV9 and TRBJ2-5; possibly TRBD2 for D (5 bases). The DNA end is a closer match to TRBJ2-1, so the J assignment may be wrong. The germline CDR1 and CDR2 sequences are SGDLS and YYNGEE. The CDR3 is 14 residues long. This CDR3 is CASSVVGSPGEQFF. CDR3 nucleotides: TGTGCCAGCAGCGTAGTCGGCTCCCCGGGAGAGCAGTTCTTC.

There are a few counts of this clonotype. The gene calls are TRBV12-3 or TRBV12-4 and TRBJ2-5, with D tentatively TRBD2 (8 bases). Trimming took 5 bases from V and 5 from J, leaving 18 bases between them. CDR3 length: 15 amino acids. The CDR3 nucleotides are TGTGCCAGCAGTCGTAGACAGGGACTAGAGGAGACCCAGTACTTC. Its translation is CASSRRQGLEETQYF.

The rearrangement links TRBV4-1 to TRBJ2-7; a possible D gene is TRBD1 (5 bases). This CDR3 region has 17 residues. V was trimmed by 0 bases and J by 4 bases, leaving 19 bases between them. Germline values: CDR1 MGHRA, CDR2 YSYEKL. The CDR3 spells CASSQDSGAVPPYEQYF. For the CDR3, the DNA is TGCGCCAGCAGCCAAGATAGTGGGGCAGTGCCACCTTACGAGCAGTACTTC.

This clonotype came up a few times. V is TRBV12-3 or TRBV12-4 and J is TRBJ2-2; 7 bases align to TRBD1. The J segment lost 6 bases and the V segment lost 1 base, leaving 5 bases of the junction unmatched. The CDR3 covers 15 residues. CDR3 loop: CASSLEQGSPGELFF. The DNA for the CDR3 is TGTGCCAGCAGTTTAGAACAGGGGAGTCCCGGGGAGCTGTTTTTT.

This clonotype has more than one count but fewer than ten. This chain links TRBV11-3 with TRBJ1-3, with TRBD1 matching over 12 bases. Per the germline V gene, CDR1 is SGHNT and CDR2 is YENEEA. There are 16 residues in the CDR3. Trimming removed 5 bases from V and 3 bases from J; junction bases left unmatched: 5. The chain's CDR3 is CASSPGQGARGNTIYF. The CDR3 region has the DNA TGTGCCAGCAGCCCGGGACAGGGGGCACGTGGAAACACCATATATTTT.

This clonotype was detected only once. This chain uses TRBV20-1 with TRBJ2-5; tentative D call: TRBD1 (7 bases). The DNA matches TRBJ2-1 better at its end, which makes the J call doubtful. There are 14 residues in the CDR3. Germline assignment: CDR1 DFQATT and CDR2 SNEGSKA (reference sequence). The CDR3 here is CSARAGQRYNEQFF. DNA of the CDR3: TGCAGTGCTAGGGCGGGACAGCGGTACAATGAGCAGTTCTTC.

Notes on this clonotype: This may come from a read error, since a much larger clone is one base off. The chain couples TRBV28 to TRBJ1-2; TRBD1 is a possible D gene (6 bases). The CDR3 is 14 residues long. CDR1 and CDR2 from the germline V gene are MDHEN and SYDVKM. The CDR3: CASSRYRDRHGYIF. CDR3 DNA: TGTGCCAGCAGCCGTTACAGGGATCGGCATGGCTACATCTTC.

This clonotype was detected a few times. For the CDR3, the DNA is TGTGCCAGCAGCCAAGTGCCCAGAACACCCATCGGTGGGGGGCGATACACCGGGGAGCTGTTTTTT. Translating it yields CASSQVPRTPIGGGRYTGELFF. This chain connects TRBV3-1 to TRBJ2-2, with D perhaps TRBD1 or TRBD2 (6 bases each). Trimming pared 1 base from V and 3 bases from J, leaving 30 bases between. The CDR3 runs 22 residues. Germline values: CDR1 LGHDT, CDR2 YNNKEL (reference sequence).

The CDR3, as DNA: TGTGCCAGCAGCCGATTCCACTCCTACAATGAGCAGTTCTTC. Amino acid sequence: CASSRFHSYNEQFF. The J gene is TRBJ2-1, the V gene TRBV6-4; D is unresolved. With 6 bases removed from V and 0 bases from J, the gap between germline ends came to 9 bases. Germline values: CDR1 MRHNA, CDR2 SNTAGT. This CDR3 has 14 amino acids.

As for this clonotype: One end of the junction does not line up with germline, which may come from a read error. V usage is TRBV4-3 and J usage is TRBJ2-3; the D gene is possibly TRBD1 (5 bases). The CDR3 runs 13 residues. Per germline, CDR1 LGHNA and CDR2 YSLEER. The DNA of the CDR3 is TGCGCCAGCAGCCAAGAGGGGCGAGATACGCGGTATTTT. Its translation is CASSQEGRDTRYF.

A few counts support this clonotype. The chain recombines TRBV2 with TRBJ2-1, with a weak D call TRBD2 (6 bases). Between the trimmed V and J ends, which lost 3 bases and 3 bases, there was a span of 12 bases. The CDR3 loop spans 15 amino acids. From germline, CDR1 is SNHLY and CDR2 FYNNEI. The CDR3 DNA sequence: TGTGCCAGCAGTGAGACCGGGAGAGGCTACAATGAGCAGTTCTTC. Protein sequence: CASSETGRGYNEQFF.

The chain recombines TRBV20-1 with TRBJ1-5; tentatively, D is TRBD1 (6 bases). The V gene lost 5 bases and the J gene lost 0 bases, with 11 bases spanning the gap. CDR1 and CDR2 from the germline V gene are DFQATT and SNEGSKA (reference sequence). CDR3 size: 14 residues. CDR3 amino acids: CSASTGNSNQPQHF. The CDR3 DNA reads TGCAGTGCTTCAACAGGGAATAGCAATCAGCCCCAGCATTTT.

The V call is TRBV29-1, the J call TRBJ2-7; 7 bases are shared with TRBD2. The germline V gene has CDR1 SQVTM and CDR2 ANQGSEA. V gave up 0 bases and J gave up 3 bases; unmatched junction bases: 11. CDR3 length: 16 residues. In nucleotides, the CDR3 is TGCAGCGTTGAAGATTCGGCGGGGGAGGCGGGCTACGAGCAGTACTTC. Amino acids: CSVEDSAGEAGYEQYF.

Only a few counts were recorded for this clonotype. The chain joins TRBV9 to TRBJ1-6; no clear D gene. V lost 3 bases and J 8 bases, leaving 12 bases between the germline ends. The V gene's germline CDR1 is SGDLS and CDR2 YYNGEE. There are 14 residues in the CDR3. CDR3 nucleotide sequence: TGTGCCAGCAGCGAGGAGGGCTTCTATTCACCCCTCCACTTT. It encodes CASSEEGFYSPLHF. The whole variable domain, filled in from reference TRBV9 and TRBJ1-6, reads DSGVTQTPKHLITATGQRVTLRCSPRSGDLSVYWYQQSLDQGLQFLIQYYNGEERAKGNILERFSAQQFPDLHSELNLSSLELGDSALYFCASSEEGFYSPLHFGNGTRLTVT.

This clonotype was detected a few times. The V call is TRBV7-2, the J call TRBJ2-5, with 11 bases that match TRBD2. This CDR3 spans 14 amino acids. CDR1 and CDR2 (germline): SGHTA, FQGNSA. The V gene end was trimmed by 5 bases and the J gene end by 6 bases; junction bases not matched to a gene: 5. In DNA, the CDR3 is TGTGCCAGCAGCCAGACTAGCGGGGTGAAGACCCAGTACTTC. It translates to CASSQTSGVKTQYF.

This clonotype has only a few counts. The chain carries TRBV6-2 or TRBV6-3 and TRBJ2-3; D may correspond to TRBD1 or TRBD2 (5 bases each). CDR3 length: 14 residues. The germline V and J ends were trimmed by 7 bases and 4 bases, with 15 bases remaining between them. CDR1 is MNHEY, CDR2 SVGEGT, per germline. The CDR3 sequence: CASTWGYDADTQYF. Written as DNA, the CDR3 is TGTGCCAGCACTTGGGGGTACGATGCAGATACGCAGTATTTT.